This entry describes one T cell receptor beta chain. The antigen remains undetermined. The record originates from a study of T-cell memory formation after mild COVID-19. Findings of the study overall: The authors left the SARS-CoV-2 specificity of second-wave clones peaking on day 37 unconfirmed. The finding that pre-infection memory included some responding clones suggested that cross-reactive memory joined.

MiXCR, applied by TCRdb to the 5' RACE reads, yields one record per CDR3 protein. This sample yields some 350,000 distinct CDR3 sequences, of which 15% are seen a single time; about a fifth belongs to the top ten. This CDR3 has 15 amino acids. V lost 5 bases to trimming and J lost 6 bases; unmatched junction nucleotides: 10. The germline gives CDR1 SGHVS, CDR2 FQNEAQ. J is TRBJ2-7 and V is TRBV7-8; 10 bases are a match to TRBD1. The specimen sequenced was PBMCs or a T cell subset sorted from them (not recorded which). This TCR came from a man between 18 and 35 years old who had mild COVID-19 (a few samples of this study predate the infection). Cell type and time point are not known. The CDR3 is CASSITGQGPAEQYF. The CDR3 DNA reads TGTGCCAGCAGCATCACGGGACAGGGGCCAGCCGAGCAGTACTTC. Combining the CDR3 with reference TRBV7-8 and TRBJ2-7 gives the whole variable domain GAGVSQSPRYKVAKRGQDVALRCDPISGHVSLFWYQQALGQGPEFLTYFQNEAQLDKSGLPSDRFFAERPEGSVSTLKIQRTQQEDSAVYLCASSITGQGPAEQYFGPGTRLTVT.